This is a list of T cell receptor beta chains from one sample in a study of cytomegalovirus exposure and HLA in healthy donors. TCRdb keeps only in-frame clones here, not all; method: immunoSEQ multiplex PCR. Among approximately 150,000 clones, approximately 89% were seen once, and the ten largest hold about 0.7%. Source material: PBMCs. Receptors originate from a man aged 18 to 29 in good health and CMV-seronegative. Both conserved end residues are part of each CDR3. The D gene is left open where the match is weak. A row's size may be missing; if present it is once, few, many or a size class.

size | J | D | V | CDR3 | DNA
once | TRBJ1-4 | NA | TRBV5-1 | CASSSRRQALSPWADDNEKLFF | TGCGCCAGCAGCAGTCGACGACAGGCGCTTTCCCCTTGGGCAGATGATAATGAAAAACTGTTTTTT
NA | TRBJ1-3 | NA | TRBV5-4 | CASSVRGNTIYF | TGTGCCAGCAGCGTACGGGGAAACACCATATATTTT
NA | TRBJ1-1 | NA | TRBV15 | CATSRDRGTTTEAFF | TGTGCCACCAGCAGAGATAGGGGAACCACTACTGAAGCTTTCTTT
NA | TRBJ2-1 | NA | TRBV21-1 | CASSKLEGGNEQFF | TGTGCCAGCAGCAAACTGGAGGGCGGCAATGAGCAGTTCTTC
NA | TRBJ2-5 | TRBD1 | TRBV13 | CASSSTGYQETQYF | TGTGCCAGCAGCTCGACAGGGTACCAAGAGACCCAGTACTTC
NA | TRBJ1-2 | NA | TRBV6-5 | CASSIPGQLGYTF | TGTGCCAGCAGTATCCCCGGACAGCTTGGCTACACCTTC
NA | TRBJ2-1 | TRBD2 | TRBV30 | CAWSVIAGTEQFF | TGTGCCTGGAGTGTAATAGCGGGGACTGAGCAGTTCTTC
NA | TRBJ1-1 | NA | TRBV5-1 | CASIQGPSNTEAFF | TGCGCCAGCATCCAGGGGCCCTCGAACACTGAAGCTTTCTTT
NA | TRBJ2-3 | TRBD2 | TRBV4-1 | CASSQSGLASDTQYF | TGCGCCAGCAGCCAGAGCGGACTAGCGTCAGATACGCAGTATTTT
NA | TRBJ2-4 | NA | TRBV6-4 | CASSDRAGALLVNIQYF | TGTGCCAGCAGTGACCGGGCGGGGGCCCTGCTGGTGAACATTCAGTACTTC
NA | TRBJ1-6 | NA | TRBV7-9 | CAILPGVHNSPLHF | TGTGCCATCCTACCAGGGGTCCATAATTCACCCCTCCACTTT
NA | TRBJ2-1 | TRBD2 | TRBV9 | CASSGGFPGLAGYNEQFF | TGTGCCAGCAGCGGAGGGTTTCCGGGACTAGCGGGCTACAATGAGCAGTTCTTC
NA | TRBJ2-2 | NA | TRBV7-9 | CASSLGREYTGELFF | TGTGCCAGCAGCTTAGGTCGGGAGTATACCGGGGAGCTGTTTTTT
NA | TRBJ2-3 | NA | TRBV7-9 | CASSLAADTQYF | TGTGCCAGCAGCTTGGCGGCAGATACGCAGTATTTT
NA | TRBJ2-1 | NA | TRBV7-2 | CASSLVPQAGRVMYEQFF | TGTGCCAGCAGCTTAGTCCCCCAGGCGGGCCGGGTTATGTATGAGCAGTTCTTC
NA | TRBJ2-7 | TRBD1 | TRBV7-8 | CASSSIGQGMGEQYF | TGTGCCAGCAGCTCGATCGGACAGGGAATGGGCGAGCAGTACTTC
NA | TRBJ2-2 | NA | TRBV19 | CASSSTGTQTGELFF | TGTGCCAGTAGCAGCACCGGGACACAAACCGGGGAGCTGTTTTTT
NA | TRBJ2-1 | TRBD2 | TRBV9 | CASSPYQTSGRKSEQFF | TGTGCCAGCAGCCCATATCAAACTAGCGGGAGAAAAAGTGAGCAGTTCTTC
once | TRBJ1-2 | TRBD1 | TRBV2 | CASSERTGRYGYTF | TGTGCCAGCAGTGAACGGACAGGGCGGTATGGCTACACCTTC
NA | TRBJ2-2 | NA | TRBV7-9 | CASSKDRNTGELFF | TGTGCCAGCAGCAAGGACAGAAACACCGGGGAGCTGTTTTTT
NA | TRBJ2-3 | NA | TRBV11-3 | CASSSGLAGTQYF | TGTGCCAGCAGCTCCGGGTTGGCGGGTACGCAGTATTTT
NA | TRBJ1-5 | NA | TRBV4-1 | CASSQAENRVGNQPQHF | TGCGCCAGCAGCCAAGCCGAGAACAGGGTTGGCAATCAGCCCCAGCATTTT
once | TRBJ2-1 | NA | TRBV9 | CASSVGGFWSSYNEQFF | TGTGCCAGCAGCGTAGGGGGCTTTTGGAGCTCCTACAATGAGCAGTTCTTC
NA | TRBJ2-4 | NA | TRBV2 | CASSEHTRLAKNIQYF | TGTGCCAGCAGTGAACATACTAGGTTAGCCAAAAACATTCAGTACTTC